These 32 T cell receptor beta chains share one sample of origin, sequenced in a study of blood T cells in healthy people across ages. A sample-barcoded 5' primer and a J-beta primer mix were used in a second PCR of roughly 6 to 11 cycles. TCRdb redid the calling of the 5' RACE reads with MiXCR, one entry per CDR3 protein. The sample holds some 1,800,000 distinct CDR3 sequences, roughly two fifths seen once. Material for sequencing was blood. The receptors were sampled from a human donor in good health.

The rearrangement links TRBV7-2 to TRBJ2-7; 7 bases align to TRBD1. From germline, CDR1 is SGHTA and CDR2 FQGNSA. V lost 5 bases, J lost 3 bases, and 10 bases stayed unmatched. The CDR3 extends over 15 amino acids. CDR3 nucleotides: TGTGCCAGCAGCCTCGCAGGGGGATCCCTCTACGAGCAGTACTTC. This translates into CASSLAGGSLYEQYF.

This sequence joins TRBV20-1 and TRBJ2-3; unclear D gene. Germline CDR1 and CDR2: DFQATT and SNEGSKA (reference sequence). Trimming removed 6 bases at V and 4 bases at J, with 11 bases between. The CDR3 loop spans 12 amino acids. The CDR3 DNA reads TGCAGTGCCATGGACCCCCCAGATACGCAGTATTTT. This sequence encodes CSAMDPPDTQYF.

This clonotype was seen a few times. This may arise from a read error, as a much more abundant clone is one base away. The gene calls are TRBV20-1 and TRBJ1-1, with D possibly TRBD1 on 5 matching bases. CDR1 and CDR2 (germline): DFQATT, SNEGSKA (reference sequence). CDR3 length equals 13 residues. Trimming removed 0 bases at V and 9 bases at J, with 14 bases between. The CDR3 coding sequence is TGCAGTGCTAGAGAAGGACAAGCCCCACAAGCTTTCTTT. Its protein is CSAREGQAPQAFF.

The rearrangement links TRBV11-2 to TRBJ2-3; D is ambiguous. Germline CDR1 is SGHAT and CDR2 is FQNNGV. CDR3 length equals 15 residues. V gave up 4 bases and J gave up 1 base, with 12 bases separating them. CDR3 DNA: TGTGCCAGCAGCTCCAGATACGGCGGCACAGATACGCAGTATTTT. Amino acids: CASSSRYGGTDTQYF.

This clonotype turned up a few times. The CDR3 here is CSALGSGCEQYF. CDR3 sequence (DNA): TGCAGTGCCCTTGGTAGCGGCTGCGAGCAGTACTTC. V and J are TRBV20-1 and TRBJ2-7, with D possibly being TRBD2 (6 bases). The CDR3 has 12 amino acids. V was shortened by 6 bases and J by 6 bases, with 15 bases between the two germline ends. Germline loops: CDR1 DFQATT, CDR2 SNEGSKA (reference sequence).

The CDR3 loop reads CASSQKGQGIYGYTF. CDR3 bases: TGCGCCAGCAGCCAAAAGGGACAGGGGATCTATGGCTACACCTTC. This chain uses TRBV4-3 with TRBJ1-2; 10 bases fit TRBD1. V gave up 2 bases and J gave up 4 bases; unmatched junction bases: 4. The CDR3 spans 15 residues. CDR1 LGHNA and CDR2 YSLEER come from the germline V gene.

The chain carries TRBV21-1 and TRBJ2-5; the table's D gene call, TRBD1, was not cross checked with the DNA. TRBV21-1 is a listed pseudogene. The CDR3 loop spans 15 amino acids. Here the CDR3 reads CASSIRDRAGETQYF. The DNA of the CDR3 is TGTGCCAGCAGCATCCGGGACAGGGCGGGGGAGACCCAGTACTTC.

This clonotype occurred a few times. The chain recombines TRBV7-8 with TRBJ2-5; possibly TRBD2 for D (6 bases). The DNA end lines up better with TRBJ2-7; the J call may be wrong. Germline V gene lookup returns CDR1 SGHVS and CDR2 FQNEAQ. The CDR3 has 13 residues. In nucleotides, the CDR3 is TGTGCCAGCAGCTCCGATCAGGGAGGCGAGCAGTACTTC. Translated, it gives CASSSDQGGEQYF.

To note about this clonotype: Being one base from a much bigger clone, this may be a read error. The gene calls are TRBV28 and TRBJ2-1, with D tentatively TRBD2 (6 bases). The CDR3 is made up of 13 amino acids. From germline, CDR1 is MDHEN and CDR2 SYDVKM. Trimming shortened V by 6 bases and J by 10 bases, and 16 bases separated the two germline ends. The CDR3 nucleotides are TGTGCCAGCAGCCTTCTAGCGCCATACGAGCAGTTCTTC. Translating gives CASSLLAPYEQFF.

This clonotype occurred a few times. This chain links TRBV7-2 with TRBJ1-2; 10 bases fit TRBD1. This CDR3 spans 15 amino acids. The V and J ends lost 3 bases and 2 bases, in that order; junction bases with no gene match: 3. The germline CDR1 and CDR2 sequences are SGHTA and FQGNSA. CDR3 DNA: TGTGCCAGCAGCTTGGGGACAGGGGAGAACTATGGCTACACCTTC. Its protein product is CASSLGTGENYGYTF.

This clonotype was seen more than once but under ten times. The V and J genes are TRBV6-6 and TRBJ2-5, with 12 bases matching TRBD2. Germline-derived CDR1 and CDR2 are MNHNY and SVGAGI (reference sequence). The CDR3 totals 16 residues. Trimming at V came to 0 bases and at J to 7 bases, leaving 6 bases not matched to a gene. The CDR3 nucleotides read TGTGCCAGCAGTTACTCGACTAGCGGGGGATTGGGGACCCAGTACTTC. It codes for CASSYSTSGGLGTQYF.

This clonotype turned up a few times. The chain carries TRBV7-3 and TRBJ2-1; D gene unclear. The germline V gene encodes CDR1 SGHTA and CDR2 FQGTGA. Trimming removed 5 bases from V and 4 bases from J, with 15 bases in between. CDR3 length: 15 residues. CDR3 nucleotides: TGTGCCAGCAGCCCTGTCATGGGAATATACAATGAGCAGTTCTTC. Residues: CASSPVMGIYNEQFF. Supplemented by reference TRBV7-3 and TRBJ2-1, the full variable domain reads GAGVSQTPSNKVTEKGKYVELRCDPISGHTALYWYRQSLGQGPEFLIYFQGTGAADDSGLPNDRFFAVRPEGSVSTLKIQRTERGDSAVYLCASSPVMGIYNEQFFGPGTRLTVL.

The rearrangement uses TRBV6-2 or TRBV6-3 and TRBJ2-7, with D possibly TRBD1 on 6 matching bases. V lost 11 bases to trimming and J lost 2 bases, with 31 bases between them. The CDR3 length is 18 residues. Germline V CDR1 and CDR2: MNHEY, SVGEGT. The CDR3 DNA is TGTGCCTATTCCTCCACCGGGACACAGGTTCTAAGACCCTACGAGCAGTACTTC. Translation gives CAYSSTGTQVLRPYEQYF.

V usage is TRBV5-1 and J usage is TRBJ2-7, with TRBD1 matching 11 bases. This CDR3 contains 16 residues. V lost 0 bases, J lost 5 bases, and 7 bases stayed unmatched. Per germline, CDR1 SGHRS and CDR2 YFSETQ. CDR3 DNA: TGCGCCAGCAGCTTGGTTCGACCGGGACAGGGGGACGAGCAGTACTTC. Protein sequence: CASSLVRPGQGDEQYF.

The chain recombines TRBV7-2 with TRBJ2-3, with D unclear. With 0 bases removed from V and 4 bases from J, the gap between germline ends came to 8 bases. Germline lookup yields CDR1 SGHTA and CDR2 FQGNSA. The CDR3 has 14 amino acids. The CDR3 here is CASSLAIGADTQYF. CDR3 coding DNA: TGTGCCAGCAGCTTAGCGATTGGAGCAGATACGCAGTATTTT.

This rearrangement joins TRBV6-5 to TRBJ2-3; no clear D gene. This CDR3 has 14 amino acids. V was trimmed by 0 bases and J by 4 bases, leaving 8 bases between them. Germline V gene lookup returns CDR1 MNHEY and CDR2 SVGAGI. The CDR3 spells CASSYSIPPDTQYF. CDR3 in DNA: TGTGCCAGCAGTTACTCGATCCCCCCAGATACGCAGTATTTT.

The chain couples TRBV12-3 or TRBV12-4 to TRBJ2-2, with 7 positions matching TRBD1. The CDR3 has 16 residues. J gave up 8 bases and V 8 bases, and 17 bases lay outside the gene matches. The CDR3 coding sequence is TGTGCCAGCGGACTGGAACCCAGGAACAGGGGTGGGGAGCTGTTTTTT. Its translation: CASGLEPRNRGGELFF.

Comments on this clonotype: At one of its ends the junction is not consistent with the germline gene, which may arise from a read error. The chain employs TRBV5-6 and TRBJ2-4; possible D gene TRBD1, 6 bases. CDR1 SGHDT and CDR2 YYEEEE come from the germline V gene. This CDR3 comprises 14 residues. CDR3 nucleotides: TGTACCAGCAGCCTCAGGGGAGTAGCAAACATTCAGTACTTC. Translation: CTSSLRGVANIQYF.

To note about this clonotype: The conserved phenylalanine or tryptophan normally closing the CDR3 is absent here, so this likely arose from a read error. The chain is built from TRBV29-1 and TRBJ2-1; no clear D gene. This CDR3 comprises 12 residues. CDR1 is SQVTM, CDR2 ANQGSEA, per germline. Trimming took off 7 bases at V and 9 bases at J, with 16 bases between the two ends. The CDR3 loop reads CSGHAYNGEQFV. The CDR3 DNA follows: TGCAGCGGTCACGCCTACAACGGTGAGCAGTTCGTC.

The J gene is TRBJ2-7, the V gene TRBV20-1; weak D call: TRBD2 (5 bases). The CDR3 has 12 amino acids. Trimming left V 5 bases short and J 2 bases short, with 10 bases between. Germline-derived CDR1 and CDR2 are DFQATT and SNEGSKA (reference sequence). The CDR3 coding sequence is TGCAGTGCTCCGGACTGGACCTACGAGCAGTACTTC. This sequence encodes CSAPDWTYEQYF.

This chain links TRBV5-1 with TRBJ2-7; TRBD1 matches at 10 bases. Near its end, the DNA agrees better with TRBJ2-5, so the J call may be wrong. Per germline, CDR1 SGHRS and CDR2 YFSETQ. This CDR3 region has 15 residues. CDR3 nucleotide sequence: TGCGCCAGCAGGTTGAAGCGGGACAGGGGACAGACCCAGTACTTC. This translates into CASRLKRDRGQTQYF.

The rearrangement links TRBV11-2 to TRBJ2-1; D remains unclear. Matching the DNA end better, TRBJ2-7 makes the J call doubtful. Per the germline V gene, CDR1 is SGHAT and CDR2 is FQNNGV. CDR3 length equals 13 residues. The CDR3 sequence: CASSDNQRNEQYF. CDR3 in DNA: TGTGCCAGCAGCGACAACCAGAGGAACGAGCAGTACTTC.

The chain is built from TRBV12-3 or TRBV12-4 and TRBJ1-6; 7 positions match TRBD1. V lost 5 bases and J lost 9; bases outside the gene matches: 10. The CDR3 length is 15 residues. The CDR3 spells CASSRQGGLLSPLHF. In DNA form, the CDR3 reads TGTGCCAGCAGTCGACAGGGAGGGTTACTTTCACCCCTCCACTTT.

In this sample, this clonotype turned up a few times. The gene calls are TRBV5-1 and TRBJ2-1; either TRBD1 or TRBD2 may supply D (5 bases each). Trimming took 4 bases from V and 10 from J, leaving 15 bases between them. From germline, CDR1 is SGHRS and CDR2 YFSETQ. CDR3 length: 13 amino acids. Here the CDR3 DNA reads TGCGCCAGCAGCGTCTTCCAGGGACCCGAGCAGTTCTTC. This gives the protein CASSVFQGPEQFF.

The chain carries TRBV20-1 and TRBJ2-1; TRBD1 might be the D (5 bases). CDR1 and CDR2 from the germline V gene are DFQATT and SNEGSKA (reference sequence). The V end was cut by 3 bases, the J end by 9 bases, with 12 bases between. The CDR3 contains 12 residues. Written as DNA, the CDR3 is TGCAGTGCTAGGTGGGGCGGCTTTGAGCAGTTCTTC. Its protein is CSARWGGFEQFF.

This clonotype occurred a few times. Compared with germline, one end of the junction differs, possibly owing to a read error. The CDR3 region is CVSSLQGFADTQYF. The DNA of the CDR3 is TGTGTCAGCAGCTTACAGGGTTTTGCGGATACGCAGTATTTT. The chain has TRBV5-8 and TRBJ2-3, with a tentative D call TRBD1 (6 bases). The CDR3 runs 14 residues. Germline V gene data show CDR1 as SGHTS and CDR2 as YDEGEE.

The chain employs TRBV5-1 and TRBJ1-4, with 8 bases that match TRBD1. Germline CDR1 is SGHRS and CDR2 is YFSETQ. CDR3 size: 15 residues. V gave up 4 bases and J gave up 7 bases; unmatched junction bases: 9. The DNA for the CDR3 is TGCGCCAGCAGCGGTACCGGGACAGGCGGTGAAAAACTGTTTTTT. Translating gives CASSGTGTGGEKLFF.

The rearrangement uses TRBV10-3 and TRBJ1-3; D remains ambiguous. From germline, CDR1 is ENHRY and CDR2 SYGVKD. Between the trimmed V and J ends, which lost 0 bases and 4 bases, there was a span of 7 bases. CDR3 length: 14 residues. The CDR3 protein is CAISESPQGNTIYF. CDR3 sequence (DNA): TGTGCCATCAGTGAGTCTCCCCAGGGAAACACCATATATTTT.

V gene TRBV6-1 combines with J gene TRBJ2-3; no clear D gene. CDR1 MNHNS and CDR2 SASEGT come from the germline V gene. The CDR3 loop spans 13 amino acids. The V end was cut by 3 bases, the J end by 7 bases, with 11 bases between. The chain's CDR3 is CASSELVEYTQYF. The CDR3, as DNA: TGTGCCAGCAGTGAGCTAGTGGAATATACGCAGTATTTT.

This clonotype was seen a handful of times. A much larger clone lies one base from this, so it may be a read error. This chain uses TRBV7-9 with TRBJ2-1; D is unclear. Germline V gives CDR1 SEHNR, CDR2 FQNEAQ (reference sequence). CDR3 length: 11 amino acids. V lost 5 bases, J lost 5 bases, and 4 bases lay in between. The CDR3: CASSTHNEQFF. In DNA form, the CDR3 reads TGTGCCAGCAGCACCCACAATGAGCAGTTCTTC.

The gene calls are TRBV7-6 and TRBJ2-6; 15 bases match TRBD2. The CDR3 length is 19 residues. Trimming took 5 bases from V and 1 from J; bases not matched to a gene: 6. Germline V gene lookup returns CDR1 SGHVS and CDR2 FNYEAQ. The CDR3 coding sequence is TGTGCCAGCAGCCTCGGGACTAGCGGGGGGATTTCTGGGGCCAACGTCCTGACTTTC. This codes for CASSLGTSGGISGANVLTF.

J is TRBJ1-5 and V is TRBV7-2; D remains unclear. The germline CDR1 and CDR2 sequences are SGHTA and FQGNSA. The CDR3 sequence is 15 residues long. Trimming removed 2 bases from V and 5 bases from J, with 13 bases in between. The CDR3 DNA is TGTGCCAGCAGCTTAACATTGGCTTCTTATCAGCCCCAGCATTTT. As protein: CASSLTLASYQPQHF.